Following are 8 T cell receptor beta chains from one sample sequenced in a study of technical replicates of blood from a few donors (dated by TCRdb to about 2017). Libraries were prepared through the immunoSEQ multiplex PCR assay. TCRdb took over this immuneACCESS table, retaining in-frame rearrangements with V and J assigned. Such tables are incomplete; in checked studies, under half of the missing clones stem from an unresolved V gene, and the remainder is unexplained. The sample profile shows tens of thousands of clones; 90% to 95% of them were found once. Together, the top ten hold 0.26% of the sample. The sample comprised T cells isolated from PBMCs. The receptors derive from a human donor in good health.

This chain links TRBV5-1 with TRBJ2-3; 11 bases align to TRBD1. Germline assignment: CDR1 SGHRS and CDR2 YFSETQ. J lost 2 bases, V lost 4 bases, and 6 bases had no gene match. CDR3 length: 16 amino acids. The DNA of the CDR3 is TGCGCCAGCAGCCCCTGGACAGGGGGCCTCACAGATACGCAGTATTTT. Translation gives CASSPWTGGLTDTQYF. Complete variable domain (other parts from reference TRBV5-1 and TRBJ2-3): KAGVTQTPRYLIKTRGQQVTLSCSPISGHRSVSWYQQTPGQGLQFLFEYFSETQRNKGNFPGRFSGRQFSNSRSEMNVSTLELGDSALYLCASSPWTGGLTDTQYFGPGTRLTVL.

The chain is built from TRBV7-9 and TRBJ1-2; D is uncertain. The germline V gene encodes CDR1 SEHNR and CDR2 FQNEAQ (reference sequence). The length of the CDR3 is 12 residues. Trimming cost V 1 base and J 4 bases, with 4 bases left between them. The CDR3 reads CASSLDSYGYTF. CDR3 DNA: TGTGCCAGCAGCTTAGACAGCTATGGCTACACCTTC.

The CDR3 is CASRGGEAFF. The CDR3 DNA reads TGTGCCAGCAGGGGGGGTGAAGCTTTCTTT. The chain employs TRBV9 and TRBJ1-1; D is perhaps TRBD1 (5 bases). Trimming pared 5 bases from V and 7 bases from J, leaving 6 bases between. This CDR3 is built from 10 residues. The V gene's germline CDR1 is SGDLS and CDR2 YYNGEE.

V usage is TRBV15 and J usage is TRBJ2-1; D is unclear. CDR1 is LNHNV, CDR2 YYDKDF, per germline (reference sequence). There are 11 residues in the CDR3. Trimming cost V 4 bases and J 4 bases, with 2 bases left between them. This CDR3 is CATSTYNEQFF. The CDR3 nucleotides read TGTGCCACCAGCACTTACAATGAGCAGTTCTTC.

This sequence joins TRBV19 and TRBJ1-1; a weak D match, TRBD1 (5 bases). Germline V gene lookup returns CDR1 LNHDA and CDR2 SQIVND (reference sequence). V lost 8 bases and J lost 0, with 10 bases in between. This CDR3 comprises 13 residues. The CDR3 loop is CASGAGLNTEAFF. In DNA, the CDR3 is TGTGCCAGTGGGGCTGGACTGAACACTGAAGCTTTCTTT.

The chain employs TRBV5-6 and TRBJ2-5; possible D gene TRBD1, 6 bases. Germline V lookup: CDR1 SGHDT, CDR2 YYEEEE. V lost 4 bases, J lost 1 base, and 17 bases lay in between. This CDR3 spans 16 amino acids. CDR3 amino acids: CASSANRVSGQETQYF. The CDR3 DNA sequence: TGTGCCAGCAGCGCAAACAGGGTATCGGGCCAAGAGACCCAGTACTTC.

The DNA of the CDR3 is TGTGCCAGCAGTGAATGGGGACAGGGGGGCTACACCTTC. Its translation is CASSEWGQGGYTF. The J gene is TRBJ1-2, the V gene TRBV2; TRBD1 aligns across 10 bases. With V trimmed by 2 bases and J by 8 bases, 2 bases remained unmatched. CDR3 length: 13 amino acids. Germline values: CDR1 SNHLY, CDR2 FYNNEI.

The V and J genes are TRBV20-1 and TRBJ2-7; 9 positions agree with TRBD1. CDR1 DFQATT and CDR2 SNEGSKA come from the germline V gene (reference sequence). Trimming at V came to 5 bases and at J to 6 bases, leaving 2 bases not matched to a gene. The CDR3 totals 11 residues. CDR3 coding DNA: TGCAGTGCTTGGACAGGGGCCGAGCAGTACTTC. This codes for CSAWTGAEQYF.